A selection of T cell receptor beta chains follows, all from one sample in a study of shared clonotypes between healthy human individuals. Profiling relied on immunoSEQ multiplex PCR, and the TCRdb table lists in-frame clones only, not all of them. The sample has about 2.4 million clones; roughly 93% are singletons. Sequences were obtained from naive CD4+ T cells from PBMCs. The receptors here all came from a man aged 18 to 30 in good health. Some clones in this sample may be carry-over from other donors' samples. Each CDR3 is given with its conserved first and last residue. The D gene is left open where the match is weak. Clone size is stated in some rows and not others, as once, few, many or a class when expanded.

>.|.|TRBV6-6|TRBJ1-1
CASCPPGGNTEAFF
TGTGCCAGCTGCCCCCCCGGGGGGAACACTGAAGCTTTCTTT
>TRBD2|.|TRBV7-9|TRBJ2-5
CASSETSAQETQYF
TGTGCCAGCAGCGAGACTAGCGCCCAAGAGACCCAGTACTTC
>TRBD2|.|TRBV5-6|TRBJ2-7
CASSSAGGPRYEQYF
TGTGCCAGCAGCTCCGCGGGGGGGCCAAGATACGAGCAGTACTTC
>.|.|TRBV7-2|TRBJ2-4
CASSAAGLNIQYF
TGTGCCAGCAGCGCAGCAGGGTTAAACATTCAGTACTTC
>TRBD2|.|TRBV4-2|TRBJ2-5
CASSLIFTSPGLPGETQYF
TGTGCCAGCAGCCTCATTTTTACGTCCCCGGGACTACCGGGAGAGACCCAGTACTTC
>TRBD1|.|TRBV28|TRBJ1-2
CASRPSGQGARGYTF
TGTGCCAGCAGGCCCTCGGGACAGGGGGCTAGGGGCTACACCTTC
>TRBD1|.|TRBV4-1|TRBJ1-2
CASSWDRNYGYTF
TGCGCCAGCAGCTGGGACAGAAACTATGGCTACACCTTC
>.|.|TRBV2|TRBJ2-5
CASSVYRAQRLGETQYF
TGTGCCAGCAGTGTGTACAGGGCACAACGATTAGGAGAGACCCAGTACTTC
>.|.|TRBV2|TRBJ1-1
CASSDNSPPTEAFF
TGTGCCAGCAGTGACAACTCTCCTCCCACTGAAGCTTTCTTT
>.|.|TRBV7-2|TRBJ1-2
CASTPSPARTNYGYTF
TGTGCCAGCACCCCCTCCCCAGCCCGTACTAACTATGGCTACACCTTC
>.|.|TRBV6-5|TRBJ2-5
CASSRTKQKETQYF
TGTGCCAGCAGCCGCACCAAACAAAAGGAGACCCAGTACTTC
>TRBD2|.|TRBV7-2|TRBJ2-1
CASSLVAGGTYNEQFF
TGTGCCAGCAGCTTAGTAGCGGGAGGAACTTACAATGAGCAGTTCTTC
>.|.|TRBV7-2|TRBJ1-2
CASSLGAGENGYTF
TGTGCCAGCAGCTTAGGAGCAGGGGAAAATGGCTACACCTTC
>.|.|TRBV11-2|TRBJ1-1
CASSLRGGRDTEAFF
TGTGCCAGCAGCTTAAGAGGGGGTAGGGACACTGAAGCTTTCTTT
>.|.|TRBV5-5|TRBJ2-5
CASSLAGFETQYF
TGTGCCAGCAGCTTGGCGGGGTTCGAGACCCAGTACTTC
>.|.|TRBV27|TRBJ2-6
CASRSSGANVLTF
TGTGCCAGCCGGAGCTCTGGGGCCAACGTCCTGACTTTC
>.|.|TRBV30|TRBJ2-1
CAWSVRSGGPYNEQFF
TGTGCCTGGAGTGTACGGTCCGGGGGACCCTACAATGAGCAGTTCTTC
>.|.|TRBV27|TRBJ1-5
CASRQGPVGVYSNQPQHF
TGTGCCAGCCGCCAGGGTCCGGTGGGGGTGTATAGCAATCAGCCCCAGCATTTT
>.|.|TRBV6-5|TRBJ2-7
CASSYSTRGGSEQYF
TGTGCCAGCAGTTACTCGACCCGGGGAGGTAGCGAGCAGTACTTC
>.|.|TRBV28|TRBJ2-7
CASSLDFRISEQYF
TGTGCCAGCAGTCTAGATTTTCGGATCTCCGAGCAGTACTTC
>.|.|TRBV4-3|TRBJ1-2
CASSQTRQAVCTF
TGCGCCAGCAGCCAAACCAGACAAGCCGTTTGTACCTTC
>.|.|TRBV6-5|TRBJ2-6
CASSSGSGANVLTF
TGTGCCAGCAGTTCAGGGTCCGGGGCCAACGTCCTGACTTTC
>.|.|TRBV18|TRBJ2-2
CASSPGQLNTGELFF
TGTGCCAGCTCACCAGGACAGTTGAACACCGGGGAGCTGTTTTTT
>.|few|TRBV6-5|TRBJ2-5
CASSYVGLGETQYF
TGTGCCAGCAGTTACGTCGGGCTGGGAGAGACCCAGTACTTC
>TRBD2|.|TRBV7-3|TRBJ2-2
CASSLEAGGFKTGELFF
TGTGCCAGCAGCTTAGAAGCGGGAGGTTTCAAGACCGGGGAGCTGTTTTTT
>.|.|TRBV20-1|TRBJ2-7
CSAYTDYEQYF
TGCAGTGCTTATACAGACTACGAGCAGTACTTC
>.|.|TRBV29-1|TRBJ2-4
CSAGVTGAKNIQYF
TGCAGCGCCGGGGTCACAGGAGCCAAAAACATTCAGTACTTC
>TRBD1|.|TRBV19|TRBJ1-3
CASSTGQGTGNTIYF
TGTGCCAGTAGTACCGGACAGGGAACTGGAAACACCATATATTTT
>.|.|TRBV9|TRBJ2-1
CASSVTTTGEQFF
TGTGCCAGCAGCGTAACAACAACCGGGGAGCAGTTCTTC
>.|.|TRBV6-5|TRBJ2-1
CASSPHLGSYNEQFF
TGTGCCAGCAGTCCCCACCTAGGCAGCTACAATGAGCAGTTCTTC
>TRBD2|.|TRBV11-2|TRBJ2-1
CASSFQTASGRIKQFF
TGTGCCAGCAGCTTTCAAACGGCTAGCGGGAGGATTAAGCAGTTCTTC
>.|.|TRBV28|TRBJ1-5
CASSLAGRGGGNQPQHF
TGTGCCAGCAGTTTGGCAGGGAGGGGCGGGGGCAATCAGCCCCAGCATTTT
>.|.|TRBV7-3|TRBJ2-4
CASSPRAGRAKNIQYF
TGTGCCAGCAGCCCCCGGGCCGGACGGGCCAAAAACATTCAGTACTTC
>.|.|TRBV12-5|TRBJ2-3
CASGPGLPSTDTQYF
TGTGCTAGTGGGCCCGGACTCCCGAGCACAGATACGCAGTATTTT
>.|.|TRBV13|TRBJ2-2
CASYRRSRGTNTGELFF
TGTGCCAGCTACCGAAGGTCCCGGGGAACGAACACCGGGGAGCTGTTTTTT
>.|.|TRBV9|TRBJ2-6
CASSVVRPSGANVLTF
TGTGCCAGCAGCGTAGTTCGCCCCTCTGGGGCCAACGTCCTGACTTTC
>.|.|TRBV5-1|TRBJ2-7
CASSLVSGVAYEQYF
TGCGCCAGCAGCTTGGTTTCAGGGGTAGCCTACGAGCAGTACTTC
>TRBD2|.|TRBV29-1|TRBJ2-7
CSVEGGMGSYEQYF
TGCAGCGTTGAGGGGGGGATGGGCTCCTACGAGCAGTACTTC
>TRBD2|.|TRBV10-3|TRBJ2-1
CAISEASGRGFYEQFF
TGTGCCATCAGTGAGGCTAGCGGTAGAGGATTTTATGAGCAGTTCTTC
>.|.|TRBV10-3|TRBJ2-3
CAISGGGATDTQYF
TGTGCCATCAGTGGGGGGGGCGCCACAGATACGCAGTATTTT
>.|.|TRBV6-5|TRBJ2-1
CASSYSRNEQFF
TGTGCCAGCAGTTACTCGAGGAATGAGCAGTTCTTC
>TRBD1|.|TRBV30|TRBJ1-2
CAWSAYFLTGEKGYTF
TGTGCCTGGAGTGCCTACTTTCTGACAGGGGAAAAAGGCTACACCTTC
>.|.|TRBV18|TRBJ2-5
CASSPPGQGQETQYF
TGTGCCAGCTCACCACCGGGGCAGGGGCAAGAGACCCAGTACTTC
>.|.|TRBV20-1|TRBJ2-3
CSAGDTQYF
TGCAGTGCAGGGGATACGCAGTATTTT
>.|.|TRBV5-1|TRBJ1-2
CASSQATGEDGYTF
TGCGCCAGCAGTCAAGCGACCGGGGAGGATGGCTACACCTTC
>.|.|TRBV6-6|TRBJ2-2
CASSYSEGVKGGELFF
TGTGCCAGCAGTTACTCCGAAGGGGTAAAGGGCGGGGAGCTGTTTTTT
>TRBD1|.|TRBV28|TRBJ1-5
CASSPTGLDQPQHF
TGTGCCAGCAGTCCGACAGGGCTCGATCAGCCCCAGCATTTT
>TRBD1|.|TRBV28|TRBJ1-1
CASSFTTGDSTLNTEAFF
TGTGCCAGCAGTTTCACCACCGGGGACAGCACCCTGAACACTGAAGCTTTCTTT
>.|.|TRBV9|TRBJ1-1
CASSVEEGRTEAFF
TGTGCCAGCAGCGTAGAGGAGGGGCGCACTGAAGCTTTCTTT
>.|once|TRBV15|TRBJ2-3
CATSRDPFGGTDTQYF
TGTGCCACCAGCAGAGATCCCTTTGGCGGCACAGATACGCAGTATTTT
>.|.|TRBV18|TRBJ2-7
CASSLGTPGIYEQYF
TGTGCCAGCTCCCTCGGGACGCCGGGGATCTACGAGCAGTACTTC
>.|.|TRBV15|TRBJ2-7
CATSREVISSYEQYF
TGTGCCACCAGCAGAGAGGTGATTTCCTCCTACGAGCAGTACTTC
>.|few|TRBV7-9|TRBJ1-1
CASSPYTFF
TGTGCCAGCAGCCCCTATACCTTCTTT
>.|.|TRBV11-2|TRBJ2-7
CASSLDRWSSYEQYF
TGTGCCAGCAGCTTAGATAGGTGGAGCTCCTACGAGCAGTACTTC
>.|.|TRBV7-2|TRBJ1-3
CASTFDNSGNTIYF
TGTGCCAGCACCTTTGACAACTCTGGAAACACCATATATTTT
>TRBD1|.|TRBV5-1|TRBJ1-2
CASSPGQVYGYTF
TGCGCCAGCAGCCCTGGACAGGTTTATGGCTACACCTTC
>.|.|TRBV7-2|TRBJ1-5
CASSAQSGSAQPQHF
TGTGCCAGCAGCGCCCAGTCAGGGTCCGCTCAGCCCCAGCATTTT
>TRBD2|once|TRBV15|TRBJ2-4
CATGLAEAGAKNIQYF
TGTGCCACCGGACTAGCGGAGGCGGGGGCCAAAAACATTCAGTACTTC